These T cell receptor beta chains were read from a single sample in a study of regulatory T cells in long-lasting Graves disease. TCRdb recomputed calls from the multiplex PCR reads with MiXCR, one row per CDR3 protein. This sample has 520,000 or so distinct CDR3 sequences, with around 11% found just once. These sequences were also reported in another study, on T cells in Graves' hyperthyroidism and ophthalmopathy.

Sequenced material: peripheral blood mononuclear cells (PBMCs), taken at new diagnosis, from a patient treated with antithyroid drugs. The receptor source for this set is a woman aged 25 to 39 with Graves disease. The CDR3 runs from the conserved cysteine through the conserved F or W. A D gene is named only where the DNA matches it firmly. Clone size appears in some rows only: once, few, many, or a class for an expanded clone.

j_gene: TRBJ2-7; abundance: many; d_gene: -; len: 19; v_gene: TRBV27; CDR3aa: CASSLSSPRSGLKSYEQYF; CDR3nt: TGTGCCAGCAGTTTATCGTCCCCCAGAAGCGGGCTCAAATCCTACGAGCAGTACTTC
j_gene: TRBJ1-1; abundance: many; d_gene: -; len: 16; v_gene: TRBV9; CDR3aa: CASSRFSPGMNTEAFF; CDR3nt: TGTGCCAGCAGCCGCTTTAGTCCAGGGATGAACACTGAAGCTTTCTTT
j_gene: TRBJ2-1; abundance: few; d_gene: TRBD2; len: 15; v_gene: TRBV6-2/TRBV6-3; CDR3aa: CATMDSKSLAGEQFF; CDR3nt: TGTGCCACCATGGACAGCAAGTCACTAGCGGGGGAACAGTTCTTC
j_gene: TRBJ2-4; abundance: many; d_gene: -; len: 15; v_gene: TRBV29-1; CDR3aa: CSVSDRTLAKNIQYF; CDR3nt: TGCAGCGTTTCGGACAGAACCCTAGCCAAAAACATTCAGTACTTC
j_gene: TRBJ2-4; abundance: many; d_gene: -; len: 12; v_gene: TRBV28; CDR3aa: CASSFLGGIQYF; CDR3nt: TGTGCCAGCAGTTTTCTCGGAGGGATTCAGTACTTC
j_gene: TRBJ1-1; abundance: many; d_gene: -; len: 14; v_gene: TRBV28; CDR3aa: CASSLYNGPREAFF; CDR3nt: TGTGCCAGCAGTTTATATAACGGCCCACGTGAAGCTTTCTTT
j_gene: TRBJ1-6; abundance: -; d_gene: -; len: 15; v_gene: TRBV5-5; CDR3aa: CASSLVQREGSPLHF; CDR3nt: TGTGCCAGCAGCTTGGTTCAAAGGGAAGGTTCACCCCTCCACTTT
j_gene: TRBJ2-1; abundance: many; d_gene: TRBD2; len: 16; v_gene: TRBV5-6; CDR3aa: CASSRRTSGYYNEQFF; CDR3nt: TGTGCCAGCAGCCGGAGGACTAGCGGGTACTACAATGAGCAGTTCTTC
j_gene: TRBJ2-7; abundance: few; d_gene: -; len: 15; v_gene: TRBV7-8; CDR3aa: CASSLAGADSYEQYF; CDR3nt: TGTGCCAGCAGCTTAGCGGGGGCCGACTCCTACGAGCAGTACTTC
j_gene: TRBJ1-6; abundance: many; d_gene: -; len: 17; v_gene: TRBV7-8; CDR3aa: CASSLRAPYSYNSPLHF; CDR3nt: TGTGCCAGCAGCTTGAGGGCGCCTTACTCCTATAATTCACCCCTCCACTTT
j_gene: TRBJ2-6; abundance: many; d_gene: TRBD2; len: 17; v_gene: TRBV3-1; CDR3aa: CASSPRTGGAGANVLTF; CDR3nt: TGTGCCAGCAGCCCAAGGACGGGGGGGGCTGGGGCCAACGTCCTGACTTTC
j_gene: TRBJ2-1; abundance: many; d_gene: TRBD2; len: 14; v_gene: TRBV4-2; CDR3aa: CASSSGLAVNEQFF; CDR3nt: TGTGCCAGCAGCTCGGGACTAGCGGTCAATGAGCAGTTCTTC
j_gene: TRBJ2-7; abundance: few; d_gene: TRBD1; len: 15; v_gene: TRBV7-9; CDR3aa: CASSHPSGGYYEQYF; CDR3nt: TGTGCCAGCAGCCACCCTTCAGGGGGTTACTACGAGCAGTACTTC
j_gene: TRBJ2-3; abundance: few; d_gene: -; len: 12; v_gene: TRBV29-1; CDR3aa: CSVLASRDTQYF; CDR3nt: TGCAGCGTTTTAGCTAGCAGGGATACGCAGTATTTT
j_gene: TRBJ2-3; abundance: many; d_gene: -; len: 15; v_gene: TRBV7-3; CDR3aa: CASSLYMGLADTQYF; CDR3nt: TGTGCCAGCAGCTTATATATGGGTTTGGCAGATACGCAGTATTTT
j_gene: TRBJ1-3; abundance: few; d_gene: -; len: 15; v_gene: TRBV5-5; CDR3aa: CASSLRGVSGNTIYF; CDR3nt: TGTGCCAGCAGCTTGAGGGGCGTCTCTGGAAACACCATATATTTT
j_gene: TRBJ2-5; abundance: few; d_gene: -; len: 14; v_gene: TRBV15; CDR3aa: CATSRGDLDGAQYF; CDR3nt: TGTGCCACCAGCAGAGGGGATCTCGATGGGGCCCAGTACTTC
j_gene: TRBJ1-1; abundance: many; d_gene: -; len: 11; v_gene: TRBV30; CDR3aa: CAWADTRGAFF; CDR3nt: TGTGCCTGGGCCGACACCCGCGGAGCTTTCTTT
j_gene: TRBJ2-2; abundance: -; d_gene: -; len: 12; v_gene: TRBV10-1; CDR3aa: CAGGYRSGELFF; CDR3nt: TGCGCCGGGGGGTACAGGTCCGGGGAGCTGTTTTTT
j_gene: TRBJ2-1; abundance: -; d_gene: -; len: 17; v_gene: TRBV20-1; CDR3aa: CSARGGRWRGNYNEQFF; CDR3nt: TGCAGTGCTAGAGGGGGCCGGTGGCGGGGAAACTACAATGAGCAGTTCTTC
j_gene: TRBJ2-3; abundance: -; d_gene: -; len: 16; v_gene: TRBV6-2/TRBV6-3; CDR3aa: CASSETQGGGTDTQYF; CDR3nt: TGTGCCAGCAGTGAGACCCAGGGGGGGGGCACAGATACGCAGTATTTT
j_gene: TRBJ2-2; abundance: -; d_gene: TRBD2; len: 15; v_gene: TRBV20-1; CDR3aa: CSAPRTSGSTGELFF; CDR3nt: TGCAGTGCCCCCCGGACTAGCGGGAGCACCGGGGAGCTGTTTTTT
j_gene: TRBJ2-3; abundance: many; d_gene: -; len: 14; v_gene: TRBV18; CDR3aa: CASSLLLGTDTQYF; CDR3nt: TGTGCCAGCTCACTCCTGCTGGGGACAGATACGCAGTATTTT
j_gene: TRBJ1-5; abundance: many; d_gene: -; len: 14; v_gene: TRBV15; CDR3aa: CATSRDRVRQPQHF; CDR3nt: TGTGCCACCAGCAGAGATCGTGTCAGGCAGCCCCAGCATTTT
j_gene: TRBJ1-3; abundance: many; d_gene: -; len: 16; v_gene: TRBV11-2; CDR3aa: CASSLLPPGSGNTIYF; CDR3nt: TGTGCCAGCAGCTTACTTCCCCCCGGCTCTGGAAACACCATATATTTT
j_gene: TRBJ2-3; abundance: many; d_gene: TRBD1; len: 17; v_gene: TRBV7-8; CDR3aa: CASSPHQGALRTDTQYF; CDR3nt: TGTGCCAGCAGCCCTCACCAGGGGGCACTAAGGACAGATACGCAGTATTTT
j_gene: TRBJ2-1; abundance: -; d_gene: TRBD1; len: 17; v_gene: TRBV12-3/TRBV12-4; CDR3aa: CASSLVRGQGFYNEQFF; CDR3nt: TGTGCCAGCAGTTTAGTCCGGGGACAGGGATTCTACAATGAGCAGTTCTTC
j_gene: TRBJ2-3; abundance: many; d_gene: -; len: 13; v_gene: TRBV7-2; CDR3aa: CASSFLPQGTQYF; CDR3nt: TGTGCCAGCAGCTTCCTGCCCCAGGGTACGCAGTATTTT
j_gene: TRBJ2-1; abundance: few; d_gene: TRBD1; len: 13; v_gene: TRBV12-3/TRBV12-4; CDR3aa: CASSQDRADEQFF; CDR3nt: TGTGCCAGCAGTCAAGACAGGGCTGATGAGCAGTTCTTC
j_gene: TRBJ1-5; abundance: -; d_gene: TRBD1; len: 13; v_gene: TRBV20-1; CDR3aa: CSAGDRGAQPQHF; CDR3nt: TGCAGTGCCGGGGACAGGGGGGCTCAGCCCCAGCATTTT
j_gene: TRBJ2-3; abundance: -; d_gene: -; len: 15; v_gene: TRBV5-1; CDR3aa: CASSSGQTSTDTQYF; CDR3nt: TGCGCCAGCAGCTCCGGACAGACTAGCACAGATACGCAGTATTTT
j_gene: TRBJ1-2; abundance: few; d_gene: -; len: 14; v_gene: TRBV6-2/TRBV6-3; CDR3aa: CASSYSRYTHGYTF; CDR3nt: TGTGCCAGCAGTTACTCGAGATACACCCATGGCTACACCTTC
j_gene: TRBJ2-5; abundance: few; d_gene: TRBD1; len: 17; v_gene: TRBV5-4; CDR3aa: CASSSGWGRTGDETQYF; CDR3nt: TGTGCCAGCAGCTCGGGATGGGGTAGGACAGGGGACGAGACCCAGTACTTC
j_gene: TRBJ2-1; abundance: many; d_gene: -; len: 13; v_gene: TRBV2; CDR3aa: CASSVQGWAEQFF; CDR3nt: TGTGCCAGCAGTGTCCAGGGCTGGGCTGAGCAGTTCTTC
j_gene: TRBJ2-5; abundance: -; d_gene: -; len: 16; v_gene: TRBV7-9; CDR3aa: CASSLAGVGSRETQYF; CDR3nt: TGTGCCAGCAGCTTAGCGGGAGTGGGCAGCAGAGAGACCCAGTACTTC
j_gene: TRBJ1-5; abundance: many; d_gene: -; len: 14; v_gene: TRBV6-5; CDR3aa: CASSSAGSNQPQHF; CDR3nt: TGTGCCAGCAGTTCGGCAGGGAGCAATCAGCCCCAGCATTTT
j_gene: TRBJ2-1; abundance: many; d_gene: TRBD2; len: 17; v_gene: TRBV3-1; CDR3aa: CASSQDPTSGYYNEQFF; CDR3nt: TGTGCCAGCAGCCAAGACCCTACTAGCGGCTACTACAATGAGCAGTTCTTC
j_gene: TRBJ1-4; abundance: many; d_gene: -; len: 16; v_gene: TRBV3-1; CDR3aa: CASSQGLGGQYEKLFF; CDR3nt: TGTGCCAGCAGCCAAGGTCTCGGAGGGCAGTATGAAAAACTGTTTTTT
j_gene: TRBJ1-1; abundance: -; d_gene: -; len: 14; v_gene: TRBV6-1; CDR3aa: CASSPRAAPSGAFF; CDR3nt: TGTGCCAGCAGTCCCCGGGCCGCCCCCTCGGGAGCTTTCTTT
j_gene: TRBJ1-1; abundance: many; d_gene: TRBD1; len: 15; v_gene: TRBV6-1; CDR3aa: CARIGTGFMNTEAFF; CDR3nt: TGTGCCAGGATCGGGACAGGGTTCATGAACACTGAAGCTTTCTTT
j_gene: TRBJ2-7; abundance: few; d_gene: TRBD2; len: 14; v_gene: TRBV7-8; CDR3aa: CASSLIGRAHEQYF; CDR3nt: TGTGCCAGCAGCTTAATCGGGAGGGCTCACGAGCAGTACTTC
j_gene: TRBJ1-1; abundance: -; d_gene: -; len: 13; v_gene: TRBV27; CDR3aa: CATRLMRGAEAFF; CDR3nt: TGTGCCACCCGGCTAATGCGCGGGGCTGAAGCTTTCTTT
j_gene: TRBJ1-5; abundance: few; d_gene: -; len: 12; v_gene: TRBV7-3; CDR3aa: CASSWSGQPQHF; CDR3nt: TGTGCCAGCAGCTGGTCAGGTCAGCCCCAGCATTTT
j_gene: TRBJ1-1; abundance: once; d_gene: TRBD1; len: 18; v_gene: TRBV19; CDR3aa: CASSIEPTGDRWSTEAFF; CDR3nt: TGTGCCAGTAGTATAGAACCGACAGGGGATCGATGGAGCACTGAAGCTTTCTTT
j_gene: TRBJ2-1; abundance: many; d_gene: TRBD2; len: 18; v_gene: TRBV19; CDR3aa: CASSMWLRLAGGDNEQFF; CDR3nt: TGTGCCAGTAGTATGTGGCTTCGGCTAGCGGGAGGAGACAATGAGCAGTTCTTC